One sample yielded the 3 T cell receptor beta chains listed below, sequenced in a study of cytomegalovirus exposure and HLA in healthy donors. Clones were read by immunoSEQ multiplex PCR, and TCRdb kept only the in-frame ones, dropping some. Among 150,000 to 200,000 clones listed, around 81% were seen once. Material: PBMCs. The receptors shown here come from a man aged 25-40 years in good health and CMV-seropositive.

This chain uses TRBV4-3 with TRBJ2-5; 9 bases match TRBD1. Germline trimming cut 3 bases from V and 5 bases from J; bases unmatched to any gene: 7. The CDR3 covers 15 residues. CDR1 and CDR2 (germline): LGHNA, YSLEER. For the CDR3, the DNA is TGCGCCAGCAGCCAGCAAGACAGGGGGAGTGAGACCCAGTACTTC. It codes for CASSQQDRGSETQYF.

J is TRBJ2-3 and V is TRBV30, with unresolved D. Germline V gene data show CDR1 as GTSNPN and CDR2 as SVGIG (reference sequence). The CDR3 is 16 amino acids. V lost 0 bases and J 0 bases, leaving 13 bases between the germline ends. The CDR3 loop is CAWSVKLRYSTDTQYF. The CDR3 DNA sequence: TGTGCCTGGAGTGTAAAGTTGCGCTACAGCACAGATACGCAGTATTTT.

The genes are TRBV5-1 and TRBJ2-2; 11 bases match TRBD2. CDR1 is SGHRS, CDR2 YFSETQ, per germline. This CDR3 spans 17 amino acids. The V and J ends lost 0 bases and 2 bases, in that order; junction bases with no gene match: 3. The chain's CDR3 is CASSLGLAGINTGELFF. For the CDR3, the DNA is TGCGCCAGCAGCTTGGGACTAGCGGGGATAAACACCGGGGAGCTGTTTTTT.